This T cell receptor (beta chain) was observed in a study of spatial heterogeneity in lung cancer. The time point: sample taken at primary tumor resection. Sequencing of whole RNA from tumor, nontumor lung or frozen PBMC involved no sorting. In its sample, this clonotype was seen many times. Being off target in a library aimed at alpha chains, this beta chain has a size of little meaning. The CDR3 is made up of 15 amino acids. Germline loops: CDR1 DFQATT, CDR2 SNEGSKA (reference sequence). With 0 bases removed from V and 1 base from J, the gap between germline ends came to 11 bases. TCRdb reanalysed the 5' RACE reads using MiXCR and keeps one entry per CDR3 protein. The sample has 6,900 or so distinct CDR3 sequences, roughly 3.7% seen once.

The receptor was derived from a female donor with early-stage non-small cell lung cancer. V is TRBV20-1 and J is TRBJ2-3, with no clear D. The source was normal lung tissue next to the tumor, collected at surgery. The CDR3 DNA follows: TGCAGTGCTAGAGATCAAAACGAGGGCACAGATACGCAGTATTTT. It is translated as CSARDQNEGTDTQYF.